This T cell receptor (beta chain) was obtained from a study of blood T cells in healthy people across ages. Study-level points and caveats: Long-lived donors exceeded aged donors in naive CD4+ cells and diversity.

Trimming at V came to 3 bases and at J to 5 bases, leaving 17 bases not matched to a gene. CDR3 length: 18 amino acids. Germline V gives CDR1 LGHNA, CDR2 YNFKEQ. For the second PCR, which ran for roughly 6 to 12 cycles, a sample-barcoded 5' primer and a J-beta primer mix were used. MiXCR, run by TCRdb on the 5' RACE reads, gives a single entry per CDR3 protein. This sample has around 800,000 distinct CDR3 sequences, with approximately 65% found just once. On this clonotype itself: Its target is not known.

The TCR sequence derives from a man aged 25-45 years in good health. The V and J genes are TRBV4-2 and TRBJ2-5; 8 bases match TRBD2. Sequencing was done on a sample of blood. The CDR3 DNA follows: TGTGCCAGCAGCCAGCTAACGGGACTAGGCGATATGATGGAGACCCAGTACTTC. Protein product: CASSQLTGLGDMMETQYF.